The rows below give T cell receptor beta chains drawn from one sample of a study of shared clonotypes between healthy human individuals. Sequencing was performed with immunoSEQ multiplex PCR; in TCRdb, only in-frame clones are kept and a portion is missing. This sample has about half a million clones, with 75% to 85% found just once. Sequences were obtained from PBMCs. These receptors were taken from a middle-aged woman in good health. Some clones in this sample may be carry-over from other donors' samples. Both conserved end residues are part of each CDR3. A D gene is named only where the DNA matches it firmly. Size tells how often a clone was seen (once, few, many) or the class of an expanded clone, and some rows leave it out.

CDR3 DNA: TGTGCCAGCAGTTACTCGACGGGGGCCGGGGGAAAACTGTTTTTT
CDR3 protein: CASSYSTGAGGKLFF
J gene: TRBJ1-4
D gene: -
clone size: -
V gene: TRBV6-5

CDR3 DNA: TGTGCCAGCAGTTTACTTTCTGGGGCCACCTACGAGCAGTACTTC
CDR3 protein: CASSLLSGATYEQYF
J gene: TRBJ2-7
D gene: -
clone size: few
V gene: TRBV28

CDR3 DNA: TGTGCCAGCGGGGGGACAGGGAGGGGCTATGGCTACACCTTC
CDR3 protein: CASGGTGRGYGYTF
J gene: TRBJ1-2
D gene: TRBD1
clone size: -
V gene: TRBV28

CDR3 DNA: TGTGCCAGCAGTTTAGGAGGGAGAGGAGCCACCGGGGAGCTGTTTTTT
CDR3 protein: CASSLGGRGATGELFF
J gene: TRBJ2-2
D gene: -
clone size: -
V gene: TRBV28

CDR3 DNA: TGTGCCAGCACCCCATCCCCTCGAGGTGAAGCTTTCTTT
CDR3 protein: CASTPSPRGEAFF
J gene: TRBJ1-1
D gene: -
clone size: -
V gene: TRBV28

CDR3 DNA: TGTGCCAGTAGTGAAACCGGGACAGGGGTTACTGAAGCTTTCTTT
CDR3 protein: CASSETGTGVTEAFF
J gene: TRBJ1-1
D gene: TRBD1
clone size: few
V gene: TRBV19

CDR3 DNA: TGTGCCAGCAGCCCACAGGGGAGAAGCCCCTACGAGCAGTACTTC
CDR3 protein: CASSPQGRSPYEQYF
J gene: TRBJ2-7
D gene: TRBD1
clone size: -
V gene: TRBV11-1

CDR3 DNA: TGTGCCAGCAGAGCATCGAACACCGGGGAGCTGTTTTTT
CDR3 protein: CASRASNTGELFF
J gene: TRBJ2-2
D gene: -
clone size: -
V gene: TRBV6-5

CDR3 DNA: TGTGCCAGCAGCGTAGGACAGACTGGGGCCAACGTCCTGACTTTC
CDR3 protein: CASSVGQTGANVLTF
J gene: TRBJ2-6
D gene: -
clone size: -
V gene: TRBV9

CDR3 DNA: TGCAGCGTTGGGGCAGGGGCAGGAGGGGAGGGTGGCTACACCTTC
CDR3 protein: CSVGAGAGGEGGYTF
J gene: TRBJ1-2
D gene: -
clone size: once
V gene: TRBV29-1

CDR3 DNA: TGTGCCAGCAGCTCGACAGGCCATCGGGAGCAGTACTTC
CDR3 protein: CASSSTGHREQYF
J gene: TRBJ2-7
D gene: -
clone size: -
V gene: TRBV11-2

CDR3 DNA: TGTGCCAGCACCCTTGGACTAAACAATGAGCAGTTCTTC
CDR3 protein: CASTLGLNNEQFF
J gene: TRBJ2-1
D gene: -
clone size: once
V gene: TRBV2

CDR3 DNA: TGCGCCAGCAGTGACCCCAGACTAGCGGGAGGGCCCTTGGGCCACGAGCAGTACTTC
CDR3 protein: CASSDPRLAGGPLGHEQYF
J gene: TRBJ2-7
D gene: TRBD2
clone size: -
V gene: TRBV10-2

CDR3 DNA: TGCGCCAGCAGCCCCGGGGGACAGGGAGGGGGAGGGTCCTACGAGCAGTACTTC
CDR3 protein: CASSPGGQGGGGSYEQYF
J gene: TRBJ2-7
D gene: TRBD1
clone size: -
V gene: TRBV4-3

CDR3 DNA: TGTGCCAGCAGCTTAGAGGCTACAGGGACAGATACGCAGTATTTT
CDR3 protein: CASSLEATGTDTQYF
J gene: TRBJ2-3
D gene: -
clone size: -
V gene: TRBV7-2

CDR3 DNA: TGTGCCAGCAGCTTAGAAACAACTGAAGCTTTCTTT
CDR3 protein: CASSLETTEAFF
J gene: TRBJ1-1
D gene: -
clone size: -
V gene: TRBV7-9

CDR3 DNA: TGTGCAAGTCGCTCCCCTGGACTAGCGGGAGTGGGGAACATCGGGGAGCTGTTTTTT
CDR3 protein: CASRSPGLAGVGNIGELFF
J gene: TRBJ2-2
D gene: -
clone size: -
V gene: TRBV12-2

CDR3 DNA: TGTGCCAGCTTTCGCAGGGCCCTCTTGAACACTGAAGCTTTCTTT
CDR3 protein: CASFRRALLNTEAFF
J gene: TRBJ1-1
D gene: -
clone size: -
V gene: TRBV28

CDR3 DNA: TGTGCCAGCAAAGGGCAGAATAGCAATCAGCCCCAGCATTTT
CDR3 protein: CASKGQNSNQPQHF
J gene: TRBJ1-5
D gene: -
clone size: -
V gene: TRBV6-6

CDR3 DNA: TGTGCCAGCTCACCACTGAAAACAGGGGCTTCCTACGAGCAGTACTTC
CDR3 protein: CASSPLKTGASYEQYF
J gene: TRBJ2-7
D gene: TRBD1
clone size: -
V gene: TRBV18

CDR3 DNA: TGTGCCAGCAGCTTACGGGGAGATACGCAGTATTTT
CDR3 protein: CASSLRGDTQYF
J gene: TRBJ2-3
D gene: -
clone size: -
V gene: TRBV5-4

CDR3 DNA: TGTGCCAGCAGGTCGACGGGACTCCTGAACACTGAAGCTTTCTTT
CDR3 protein: CASRSTGLLNTEAFF
J gene: TRBJ1-1
D gene: -
clone size: -
V gene: TRBV6-5

CDR3 DNA: TGTGCCATCAGTCCCGACAGGTTCAATCAGCCCCAGCATTTT
CDR3 protein: CAISPDRFNQPQHF
J gene: TRBJ1-5
D gene: -
clone size: -
V gene: TRBV10-3

CDR3 DNA: TGTGCCAGTAGTATAGTGGGGAATAGCAATCAGCCCCAGCATTTT
CDR3 protein: CASSIVGNSNQPQHF
J gene: TRBJ1-5
D gene: -
clone size: -
V gene: TRBV19

CDR3 DNA: TGTGCCAGCAGCAGTACTTGGGGGGACACTGAAGCTTTCTTT
CDR3 protein: CASSSTWGDTEAFF
J gene: TRBJ1-1
D gene: -
clone size: -
V gene: TRBV7-8